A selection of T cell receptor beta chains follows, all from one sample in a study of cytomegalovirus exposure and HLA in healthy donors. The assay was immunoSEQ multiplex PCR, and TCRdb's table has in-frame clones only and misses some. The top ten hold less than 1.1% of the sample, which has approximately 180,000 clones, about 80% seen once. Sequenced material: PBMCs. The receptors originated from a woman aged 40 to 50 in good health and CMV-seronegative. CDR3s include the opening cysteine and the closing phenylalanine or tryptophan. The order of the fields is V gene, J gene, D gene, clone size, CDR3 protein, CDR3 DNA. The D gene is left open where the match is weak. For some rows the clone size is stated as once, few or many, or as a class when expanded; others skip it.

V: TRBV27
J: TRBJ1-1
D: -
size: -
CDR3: CASRATGPNTEAFF
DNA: TGTGCCAGCAGGGCGACAGGACCGAACACTGAAGCTTTCTTT

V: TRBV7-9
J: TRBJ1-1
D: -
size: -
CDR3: CASSLDGFGTEAFF
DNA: TGTGCCAGCAGCTTAGACGGTTTCGGCACTGAAGCTTTCTTT

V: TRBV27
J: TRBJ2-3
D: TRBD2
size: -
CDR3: CASKLIAGGTDTQYF
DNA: TGTGCCAGCAAGCTCATAGCGGGAGGTACAGATACGCAGTATTTT

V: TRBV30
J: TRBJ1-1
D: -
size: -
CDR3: CAWNLDRNTEAFF
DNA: TGTGCCTGGAACCTGGACAGGAACACTGAAGCTTTCTTT

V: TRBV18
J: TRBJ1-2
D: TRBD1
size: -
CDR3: CASSSTGAYGYTF
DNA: TGTGCCAGCTCATCGACAGGGGCGTATGGCTACACCTTC

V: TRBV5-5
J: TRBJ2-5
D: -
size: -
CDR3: CASSLGRGPYQETQYF
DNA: TGTGCCAGCAGCTTGGGCAGGGGCCCCTACCAAGAGACCCAGTACTTC

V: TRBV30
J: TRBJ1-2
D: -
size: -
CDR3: CAWSSLRRGVYGYTF
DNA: TGTGCCTGGAGTTCTCTTCGAAGGGGTGTCTATGGCTACACCTTC

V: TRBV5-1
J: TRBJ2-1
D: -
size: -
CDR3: CASWASSYNEQFF
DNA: TGCGCCAGCTGGGCCAGCTCCTACAATGAGCAGTTCTTC

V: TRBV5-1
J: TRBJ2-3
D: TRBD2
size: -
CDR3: CASSLGTSGVTDTQYF
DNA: TGCGCCAGCAGCTTGGGGACTAGCGGGGTCACAGATACGCAGTATTTT

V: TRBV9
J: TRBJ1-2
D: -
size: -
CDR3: CASTPRTTSNYGYTF
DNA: TGTGCCAGCACCCCCCGGACAACTTCTAACTATGGCTACACCTTC

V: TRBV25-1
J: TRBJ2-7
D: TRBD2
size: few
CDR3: CASSETAGVYEQYF
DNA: TGTGCCAGCAGTGAAACAGCGGGAGTCTACGAGCAGTACTTC

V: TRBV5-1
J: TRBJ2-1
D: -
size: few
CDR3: CASKPKADYNEQFF
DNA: TGCGCCAGCAAACCCAAAGCGGACTACAATGAGCAGTTCTTC

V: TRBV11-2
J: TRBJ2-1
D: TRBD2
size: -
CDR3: CASSPLGGRGRSRDNEQFF
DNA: TGTGCCAGCAGCCCCTTGGGGGGGCGCGGGAGGTCCAGAGACAATGAGCAGTTCTTC

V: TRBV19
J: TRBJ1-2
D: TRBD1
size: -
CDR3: CASKQAGQGPIYGYTF
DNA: TGTGCCAGTAAACAAGCGGGACAGGGGCCCATCTATGGCTACACCTTC

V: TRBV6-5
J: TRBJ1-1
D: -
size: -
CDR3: CASGPWEDNTEAFF
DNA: TGTGCCAGCGGCCCATGGGAGGACAACACTGAAGCTTTCTTT

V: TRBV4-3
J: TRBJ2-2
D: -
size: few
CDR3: CASSQESGTTGELFF
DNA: TGCGCCAGCAGCCAAGAATCAGGCACCACCGGGGAGCTGTTTTTT

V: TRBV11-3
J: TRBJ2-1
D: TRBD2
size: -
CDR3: CASSPRLAGYNEQFF
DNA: TGTGCCAGCAGCCCACGACTAGCGGGATACAATGAGCAGTTCTTC

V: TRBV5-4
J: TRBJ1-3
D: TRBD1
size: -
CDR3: CASSLRDRGFLSGNTIYF
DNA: TGTGCCAGCAGCCTCCGGGACAGGGGGTTTCTCTCTGGAAACACCATATATTTT